The rows below give T cell receptor beta chains drawn from one sample of a study of blood T cells in healthy people across ages. MiXCR, run by TCRdb on the 5' RACE reads, gives a single entry per CDR3 protein. This sample carries 1.5 million to 2 million distinct CDR3 sequences, roughly 43% of them seen once, and the ten largest clones take approximately 22%. Sequencing was carried out using blood. The source of these receptors is a human donor in good health. Each CDR3 is given with its conserved first and last residue.

J gene | V gene | CDR3 length | CDR3 protein
TRBJ2-1 | TRBV5-5 | 16 | CASSLGERGGYNEQFF
TRBJ1-1 | TRBV20-1 | 15 | CSASSPGSGNTEAFF
TRBJ2-3 | TRBV3-1 | 16 | CASSQGTRLSQDTQYF
TRBJ1-5 | TRBV2 | 13 | CATKGGGNQPQHF
TRBJ2-7 | TRBV12-3/TRBV12-4 | 15 | CASSETGTSGYEQYF
TRBJ2-1 | TRBV7-2 | 13 | CASSFSGVEEQFF
TRBJ2-3 | TRBV15 | 15 | CATSRESVAGDTQYF
TRBJ2-7 | TRBV29-1 | 14 | CSVEGESTHCEQYF
TRBJ2-1 | TRBV6-2/TRBV6-3 | 14 | CASSGRAPGNEQFF
TRBJ1-2 | TRBV6-2/TRBV6-3 | 13 | CASSHGRSYGYTF
TRBJ2-1 | TRBV20-1 | 12 | CSASQDYNEQFF
TRBJ1-1 | TRBV5-1 | 15 | CASSLGPGTGTEAFF
TRBJ1-2 | TRBV6-5 | 15 | CASSYSQGNGGGYTF
TRBJ2-3 | TRBV30 | 14 | CAWSVGTFTDTQYF
TRBJ2-7 | TRBV5-6 | 12 | CASSQGPIEQYF
TRBJ2-1 | TRBV24-1 | 14 | CATRDSGSYNEQFF
TRBJ1-5 | TRBV6-5 | 15 | CASSYSQGLNQPQHF
TRBJ2-7 | TRBV6-1 | 14 | CASSEDRGFYEQYF
TRBJ1-2 | TRBV12-3/TRBV12-4 | 12 | CASSRATRGYTF
TRBJ1-2 | TRBV20-1 | 15 | CSARQRGRGHDGYTF
TRBJ2-1 | TRBV4-3 | 23 | CASSQVLGGLAGGPYSSYNEQFF
TRBJ1-2 | TRBV3-1 | 14 | CASSQVRGAYGYTF
TRBJ1-2 | TRBV12-3/TRBV12-4 | 13 | CAGSLEAGSGYTF
TRBJ2-1 | TRBV7-2 | 14 | CASRPQAGGREQFF
TRBJ1-4 | TRBV6-6 | 15 | CASRSSGTTGEKLFF
TRBJ2-3 | TRBV7-2 | 16 | CASSLGAGGPLDTQYF
TRBJ1-1 | TRBV20-1 | 16 | CRARRRDRAWGTEAFF
TRBJ1-1 | TRBV29-1 | 13 | CSVEQGLNAEAFF
TRBJ1-2 | TRBV11-2 | 17 | CASSTKTGRKANYGYTF
TRBJ2-1 | TRBV7-3 | 17 | CASSPIPSPFSYDEQFF
TRBJ2-7 | TRBV6-6 | 12 | CASRSTGYEQYF
TRBJ1-2 | TRBV4-1 | 15 | CASSQESGYYYGYTF
TRBJ1-3 | TRBV29-1 | 13 | CSVSHSSGNTIYF